Shown below are 20 T cell receptor beta chains from a single sample sequenced in a study of identical twins. TCRdb redid the calling of the 5' RACE reads with MiXCR, one entry per CDR3 protein. The sample includes approximately 150,000 distinct CDR3 sequences, 3% to 4% of them seen just once. Sequenced sample: memory T cells sorted from blood. Receptors originate from a man younger than 35 in good health.

This clonotype showed up many times. The chain has TRBV7-2 and TRBJ2-1; 9 bases align to TRBD1. V lost 6 bases, J lost 7 bases, and 10 bases stayed unmatched. This CDR3 comprises 15 residues. In germline, CDR1 is SGHTA, CDR2 FQGNSA. In nucleotides, the CDR3 is TGTGCCAGCAGACCTACAGGGGGCGCATTTAATGAGCAGTTCTTC. It encodes CASRPTGGAFNEQFF.

This clonotype was counted ten times or more. The gene calls are TRBV7-6 and TRBJ2-1; D call uncertain. Germline V gene sequence: CDR1 SGHVS, CDR2 FNYEAQ. CDR3 length equals 14 residues. Trimming cost V 0 bases and J 5 bases, with 8 bases left between them. The CDR3 region has the DNA TGTGCCAGCAGCTTAGCGGCTCCAGACAATGAGCAGTTCTTC. It translates to CASSLAAPDNEQFF.

This clonotype was detected many times. The rearrangement links TRBV6-1 to TRBJ1-6, with D tentatively TRBD1 (5 bases). Per germline, CDR1 MNHNS and CDR2 SASEGT. The CDR3 is 13 amino acids. V shed 7 bases and J shed 7 bases, with 11 bases lying between them. The CDR3, as DNA: TGTGCCAGCAAGGAGACAGCAAATTCACCCCTCCACTTT. Its translation is CASKETANSPLHF.

This clonotype was counted a few times. The rearrangement joins TRBV7-2 to TRBJ2-5; weak D call: TRBD2 (5 bases). The CDR3 extends over 12 amino acids. Germline CDR1 is SGHTA and CDR2 is FQGNSA. V lost 2 bases to trimming and J lost 7 bases, with 8 bases between them. For the CDR3, the DNA is TGTGCCAGCAGCTTATCAGAGGGGACCCAGTACTTC. Translating it yields CASSLSEGTQYF.

This clonotype was observed at least ten times. The chain recombines TRBV7-8 with TRBJ2-1; unclear D gene. Germline CDR1 reads SGHVS; CDR2 reads FQNEAQ. There are 15 residues in the CDR3. V gave up 2 bases and J gave up 5 bases, with 13 bases separating them. The CDR3 is CASSLFRLLDNEQFF. The CDR3 DNA sequence: TGTGCCAGCAGCTTATTTCGGCTATTAGACAATGAGCAGTTCTTC.

This clonotype was seen at least ten times. This chain links TRBV20-1 with TRBJ2-5, with D possibly being TRBD1 or TRBD2 (6 bases each). Trimming removed 4 bases from V and 6 bases from J, with 18 bases in between. Germline CDR1 DFQATT, CDR2 SNEGSKA (reference sequence). The CDR3 spans 14 residues. In DNA form, the CDR3 reads TGCAGTGCTAACGCGGGGACAACTGGGAAGACCCAGTACTTC. This gives the protein CSANAGTTGKTQYF.

This clonotype has a count of ten or more. V and J are TRBV7-2 and TRBJ2-7; TRBD2 is a possible D gene (7 bases). The CDR3 has 14 residues. Germline V gene sequence: CDR1 SGHTA, CDR2 FQGNSA. Trimming stripped 1 base from V and 7 bases from J, with 14 bases between. CDR3 in DNA: TGTGCCAGCAGCTTAGGGGGGGGCAGGAGGGAGCAGTACTTC. It encodes CASSLGGGRREQYF.

This clonotype was recorded many times. The genes are TRBV12-3 or TRBV12-4 and TRBJ2-5; D could derive from TRBD1 or TRBD2 (7 bases each). The CDR3 sequence is 15 residues long. V was clipped by 4 bases and J by 5 bases, with 17 bases between them. For the CDR3, the DNA is TGTGCCAGCAGTTCGCCGACTAGCAGGGGGGAGACCCAGTACTTC. Amino acids: CASSSPTSRGETQYF.

This clonotype has just a few counts. The chain joins TRBV12-3 or TRBV12-4 to TRBJ2-1; 7 nucleotides line up with TRBD1. The CDR3 extends over 16 amino acids. J was trimmed by 5 bases and V by 6 bases; bases with no gene match: 13. In nucleotides, the CDR3 is TGTGCCAGCAGGCCCGGTCAGACAGGGCCCCACAATGAGCAGTTCTTC. Translating it yields CASRPGQTGPHNEQFF.

This clonotype was seen many times. V gene TRBV24-1 combines with J gene TRBJ2-7; D is undetermined. Germline V lookup: CDR1 KGHDR, CDR2 SFDVKD. V was clipped by 3 bases and J by 5 bases, with 13 bases between them. The CDR3 is 14 residues long. The CDR3 bases are TGTGCCACCAGTGATCTCAACATCCGGGACGAGCAGTACGTC. It is translated as CATSDLNIRDEQYV.

The sample holds a few counts of this clonotype. V is TRBV6-1 and J is TRBJ2-7; D unclear. The germline V and J ends were trimmed by 8 bases and 2 bases, with 13 bases remaining between them. CDR1 is MNHNS and CDR2 is SASEGT in the germline V gene. This CDR3 is 13 amino acids long. CDR3 sequence: CASGSRVTYEQYF. The CDR3 coding sequence is TGTGCCAGCGGGTCGAGAGTTACCTACGAGCAGTACTTC.

At least ten counts were recorded for this clonotype. V gene TRBV11-3 combines with J gene TRBJ2-5; D perhaps matches TRBD2 (5 bases). Germline V gene sequence: CDR1 SGHNT, CDR2 YENEEA. The CDR3 runs to 13 residues. Between the trimmed V and J ends, which lost 4 bases and 2 bases, there was a span of 8 bases. This CDR3 reads CASSWEKQETQYF. The CDR3 nucleotides read TGTGCCAGCAGCTGGGAGAAACAAGAGACCCAGTACTTC.

The J gene is TRBJ1-2, the V gene TRBV30; 9 bases are shared with TRBD1. V trimming: 4 bases; J trimming: 6 bases; junction bases outside the gene matches: 6. This CDR3 comprises 13 residues. CDR1 and CDR2 from the germline V gene are GTSNPN and SVGIG (reference sequence). CDR3 sequence reads: CAWTGTGWNGYTF. CDR3 nucleotides: TGTGCCTGGACCGGGACAGGGTGGAATGGCTACACCTTC.

This clonotype has at least ten counts. V and J are TRBV25-1 and TRBJ2-1; TRBD1 might be the D (6 bases). Between the trimmed V and J ends, which lost 2 bases and 2 bases, there was a span of 13 bases. The germline V gene encodes CDR1 MGHDK and CDR2 SYGVNS. This CDR3 is built from 16 residues. CDR3: CASSEMIGDTYNEQFF. For the CDR3, the DNA is TGTGCCAGCAGTGAAATGATCGGGGACACCTACAATGAGCAGTTCTTC.

At least ten counts were recorded for this clonotype. The J gene is TRBJ2-3, the V gene TRBV20-1; possibly TRBD2 for D (6 bases). Deletions cut 3 bases from V and 1 base from J, with 14 bases between. The CDR3 runs to 15 residues. Germline values: CDR1 DFQATT, CDR2 SNEGSKA (reference sequence). CDR3 DNA sequence: TGCAGTGCTAGCGGCGGGGCTTTCGGCACAGATACGCAGTATTTT. Residues: CSASGGAFGTDTQYF.

This clonotype was counted ten times or more. This sequence joins TRBV3-1 and TRBJ2-3, with 14 bases identical to TRBD2. CDR1 LGHDT and CDR2 YNNKEL come from the germline V gene (reference sequence). V was pared by 3 bases and J by 10 bases, with 6 bases of the junction left unmatched. The CDR3 covers 15 residues. CDR3 nucleotide sequence: TGTGCCAGCAGCCAGGGACTAGCGGGAGAGAACGCGCAGTATTTT. Translation gives CASSQGLAGENAQYF.

This clonotype was recorded at least ten times. This chain connects TRBV28 to TRBJ2-7; TRBD2 matches 8 bases. V dropped 4 bases and J dropped 2; count of bases not matched to a gene: 4. The CDR3 runs 14 residues. Germline CDR1 is MDHEN and CDR2 is SYDVKM. Here the CDR3 reads CASSYREGTYEQYV. CDR3 bases: TGTGCCAGCAGTTACCGGGAGGGCACCTACGAGCAGTACGTC.

This clonotype was picked up many times. V and J are TRBV27 and TRBJ2-2; D perhaps matches TRBD1 (6 bases). The CDR3 covers 14 residues. V gave up 3 bases and J gave up 4 bases, with 9 bases separating them. From germline, CDR1 is MNHEY and CDR2 SMNVEV (reference sequence). The CDR3 reads CASSFTGITGELFF. CDR3 DNA: TGTGCCAGCAGTTTTACAGGGATCACCGGGGAGCTGTTTTTT.

This clonotype was seen at least ten times. The genes are TRBV5-1 and TRBJ2-3, with D maybe TRBD2 (6 bases). The CDR3 is 14 amino acids. Germline V gene lookup returns CDR1 SGHRS and CDR2 YFSETQ. Trimming stripped 4 bases from V and 4 bases from J, with 13 bases between. CDR3 sequence: CASSQETRADTQYF. In DNA, the CDR3 is TGCGCCAGCAGCCAAGAGACTAGAGCAGATACGCAGTATTTT.

This clonotype occurred many times. Mismatch with germline at one junction end may stem from a read error. This chain uses TRBV5-1 with TRBJ2-3, with D unclear. CDR3 length: 11 residues. CDR1 and CDR2 from the germline V gene are SGHRS and YFSETQ. This CDR3 is CASSLTDTQYF. The CDR3 bases are TGTGCCAGCAGTCTGACAGATACGCAGTATTTT.